These 28 T cell receptor beta chains originate from one sample sequenced in a study of cytomegalovirus exposure and HLA in healthy donors. Researchers ran the PCR with 60 Vbeta and 13 Jbeta primers. Produced via immunoSEQ multiplex PCR; TCRdb's table is partial and in-frame only. The table lists about 160,000 clones, 75% of them singletons. The sample was PBMCs. The receptors originated from a woman aged 45-65 years in good health and CMV-seropositive.

This clone was observed a few times. The chain combines TRBV27 with TRBJ2-1; 7 nucleotides match TRBD1. J was trimmed by 5 bases and V by 1 base; bases with no gene match: 2. Germline assignment: CDR1 MNHEY and CDR2 SMNVEV (reference sequence). The CDR3 runs to 14 residues. The DNA for the CDR3 is TGTGCCAGCAGTTTATTCGACAGGGACAATGAGCAGTTCTTC. Protein sequence: CASSLFDRDNEQFF.

The rearrangement joins TRBV28 to TRBJ1-2, with TRBD1 matching over 10 bases. With V trimmed by 7 bases and J by 7 bases, 9 bases remained unmatched. The CDR3 is 14 amino acids. Germline V gene lookup returns CDR1 MDHEN and CDR2 SYDVKM. CDR3: CASTPGQGVSGYTF. The CDR3 coding sequence is TGTGCCAGCACCCCAGGACAGGGGGTCTCTGGCTACACCTTC.

Only a few counts were recorded for this clone. The V and J genes are TRBV5-1 and TRBJ2-3, with D possibly TRBD2 on 6 matching bases. Germline loops: CDR1 SGHRS, CDR2 YFSETQ. Trimming cost V 0 bases and J 6 bases, with 14 bases left between them. The CDR3 runs to 15 residues. CDR3: CASSLVGGEVDTQYF. Written as DNA, the CDR3 is TGCGCCAGCAGCTTGGTAGGCGGGGAGGTGGATACGCAGTATTTT.

This clone was detected only a few times. The V gene is TRBV6-1, the J gene TRBJ1-2; 8 nucleotides match TRBD1. Unmatched junction bases numbered 5, after V lost 6 bases and J lost 8 bases. The CDR3 runs 12 residues. The germline V gene has CDR1 MNHNS and CDR2 SASEGT. The DNA of the CDR3 is TGTGCCAGCAGCAGACAGGGGTGGGGCTACACCTTC. This codes for CASSRQGWGYTF.

The chain links TRBV5-8 to TRBJ1-4; 9 bases line up with TRBD1. The germline V gene encodes CDR1 SGHTS and CDR2 YDEGEE. The V gene end was trimmed by 2 bases and the J gene end by 5 bases; junction bases not matched to a gene: 7. There are 16 residues in the CDR3. The CDR3 loop reads CASSFGNRGRNEKLFF. The CDR3 coding sequence is TGTGCCAGCAGCTTTGGGAACAGGGGGCGGAATGAAAAACTGTTTTTT.

This rearrangement joins TRBV19 to TRBJ2-1; 13 bases match TRBD2. Trimming took 5 bases from V and 8 from J; bases not matched to a gene: 6. In germline, CDR1 is LNHDA, CDR2 SQIVND (reference sequence). The length of the CDR3 is 15 residues. In DNA form, the CDR3 reads TGTGCCAGTAGTGTTGGGACTAGCGGGGCGGATGAGCAGTTCTTC. This encodes CASSVGTSGADEQFF.

The CDR3 spells CASSILLRATNEKLFF. DNA for the CDR3: TGTGCCAGCAGCATTTTACTCAGGGCAACTAATGAAAAACTGTTTTTT. The J gene is TRBJ1-4, the V gene TRBV5-6; tentatively, D is TRBD1 (5 bases). The germline gives CDR1 SGHDT, CDR2 YYEEEE. V was cut by 4 bases and J by 0 bases, with 13 bases left in between. This CDR3 is 16 amino acids long.

This clone was detected only a few times. The chain recombines TRBV2 with TRBJ1-4, with a tentative D call TRBD1 (6 bases). V was pared by 6 bases and J by 4 bases, with 12 bases between. Germline CDR1 and CDR2: SNHLY and FYNNEI. The CDR3 runs to 14 residues. As DNA, the CDR3 is TGTGCCAGCAGAAAGACAGGATTTAATGAAAAACTGTTTTTT. Translated: CASRKTGFNEKLFF.

The gene calls are TRBV19 and TRBJ2-3; a possible D gene is TRBD1 (5 bases). From germline, CDR1 is LNHDA and CDR2 SQIVND (reference sequence). The CDR3 loop spans 14 amino acids. V lost 7 bases and J lost 2, with 13 bases in between. The CDR3 protein is CASKGYQATDTQYF. CDR3 bases: TGTGCCAGTAAGGGGTATCAGGCCACAGATACGCAGTATTTT.

This chain joins TRBV19 and TRBJ1-2; D is uncertain. Trimming shortened V by 6 bases and J by 4 bases, and 9 bases separated the two germline ends. In germline, CDR1 is LNHDA, CDR2 SQIVND (reference sequence). CDR3 length equals 12 residues. In nucleotides, the CDR3 is TGTGCCAGTAGGGAAGAGGGCTATGGCTACACCTTC. This sequence encodes CASREEGYGYTF.

This chain connects TRBV5-4 to TRBJ1-2; the match to TRBD1 covers 8 bases. The CDR3 runs to 14 residues. Trimming took 5 bases from V and 2 from J; bases not matched to a gene: 5. Germline V gene sequence: CDR1 SGHNT, CDR2 YYREEE (reference sequence). The CDR3 nucleotides are TGTGCCAGCAGACCGACAGGGGCAAACTATGGCTACACCTTC. It specifies CASRPTGANYGYTF.

This chain connects TRBV6-1 to TRBJ1-1; TRBD1 agrees at 9 bases. The CDR3 is made up of 15 amino acids. J lost 4 bases, V lost 6 bases, and 9 bases had no gene match. Germline CDR1 MNHNS, CDR2 SASEGT. CDR3: CASSTNRGPGTEAFF. The CDR3 coding sequence is TGTGCCAGCAGCACCAACAGGGGGCCGGGCACTGAAGCTTTCTTT.

This clone was seen only once. This chain joins TRBV5-1 and TRBJ1-1, with 10 bases that match TRBD1. Germline loops: CDR1 SGHRS, CDR2 YFSETQ. Unmatched junction bases numbered 4, after V lost 6 bases and J lost 5 bases. This CDR3 is 13 amino acids long. CDR3: CASTGQGKTEAFF. CDR3 nucleotides: TGCGCCAGCACGGGACAGGGGAAAACTGAAGCTTTCTTT.

The V call is TRBV7-9, the J call TRBJ2-7, with 8 bases that match TRBD2. The CDR3 sequence is 13 residues long. Losses at the gene ends were 3 bases for V and 6 bases for J; bases not matched to a gene: 4. The germline V gene encodes CDR1 SEHNR and CDR2 FQNEAQ (reference sequence). The CDR3 protein is CASSLAGGSEQYF. Here the CDR3 DNA reads TGTGCCAGCAGCTTGGCGGGGGGATCCGAGCAGTACTTC.

Turning to this clone: One end of the junction is discordant with germline, which a read error may explain. Distinct nucleotide sequences in the sample also encode this CDR3. The chain is built from TRBV4-2 and TRBJ1-2; D is ambiguous. The CDR3 totals 13 residues. The germline CDR1 and CDR2 sequences are LGHNA and YNFKEQ. CDR3 in DNA: TGTGCCAGCAGCCAAGGAGGGTACCATGGCTACACCTTT. The encoded protein is CASSQGGYHGYTF.

This CDR3 is CASSLDTNTEAFF. In DNA form, the CDR3 reads TGTGCCAGCAGCTTGGACACGAACACTGAAGCTTTCTTT. The chain is built from TRBV7-3 and TRBJ1-1; a possible D gene is TRBD1 (5 bases). The CDR3 consists of 13 residues. Germline-derived CDR1 and CDR2 are SGHTA and FQGTGA. V lost 3 bases, J lost 1 base, and 6 bases lay in between.

V and J are TRBV9 and TRBJ2-2; tentative D call: TRBD1 (5 bases). From germline, CDR1 is SGDLS and CDR2 YYNGEE. The CDR3 is 15 residues long. With 2 bases removed from V and 1 base from J, the gap between germline ends came to 9 bases. The DNA of the CDR3 is TGTGCCAGCAGCGTTCAACAGGAGAACACCGGGGAGCTGTTTTTT. This encodes CASSVQQENTGELFF.

The chain joins TRBV15 to TRBJ2-6; D remains unclear. Germline V gene data show CDR1 as LNHNV and CDR2 as YYDKDF (reference sequence). The CDR3 sequence is 14 residues long. V was clipped by 5 bases and J by 1 base, with 6 bases between them. The CDR3 region is CATSGLSGANVLTF. Written as DNA, the CDR3 is TGTGCCACCAGCGGCCTTTCTGGGGCCAACGTCCTGACTTTC.

This chain links TRBV6-6 with TRBJ1-2; D remains ambiguous. The germline V gene has CDR1 MNHNY and CDR2 SVGAGI (reference sequence). This CDR3 is 13 amino acids long. Trimming left V 2 bases short and J 5 bases short, with 9 bases between. In DNA form, the CDR3 reads TGTGCCAGCAGTTACGGCCACAGTTATGGCTACACCTTC. Translated: CASSYGHSYGYTF.

The chain has TRBV5-6 and TRBJ2-7; 8 nucleotides line up with TRBD2. The CDR3 is 16 residues long. CDR1 is SGHDT and CDR2 is YYEEEE in the germline V gene. J lost 0 bases, V lost 1 base, and 6 bases had no gene match. The CDR3 protein is CASSLSLAGFSYEQYF. In DNA, the CDR3 is TGTGCCAGCAGCTTGAGCCTAGCGGGCTTCTCCTACGAGCAGTACTTC.

The rearrangement joins TRBV2 to TRBJ1-2; TRBD1 matches at 8 bases. Trimming cost V 4 bases and J 7 bases; bases outside gene matches: 11. The CDR3 totals 15 residues. CDR1 and CDR2 from the germline V gene are SNHLY and FYNNEI. The CDR3 region is CASSVGVRGHRGYTF. The CDR3 bases are TGTGCCAGCAGTGTCGGGGTCAGGGGGCATCGTGGCTACACCTTC.

This clone appeared once. The chain has TRBV7-2 and TRBJ2-3; maybe TRBD1 (5 bases). The CDR3 extends over 15 amino acids. Germline lookup yields CDR1 SGHTA and CDR2 FQGNSA. V was shortened by 2 bases and J by 2 bases, with 11 bases between the two germline ends. The CDR3 sequence: CASSLRAGPTDTQYF. CDR3 sequence (DNA): TGTGCCAGCAGCTTAAGGGCAGGGCCCACAGATACGCAGTATTTT.

The chain carries TRBV7-9 and TRBJ2-3, with D perhaps TRBD2 (5 bases). The CDR3 is 14 residues long. V was trimmed by 3 bases and J by 0 bases, leaving 7 bases between them. Germline lookup yields CDR1 SEHNR and CDR2 FQNEAQ (reference sequence). CDR3 sequence (DNA): TGTGCCAGCAGCTTCGGGGATAGCACAGATACGCAGTATTTT. Encoded protein: CASSFGDSTDTQYF.

This chain links TRBV2 with TRBJ1-1; D call uncertain. Germline V gene data show CDR1 as SNHLY and CDR2 as FYNNEI. The CDR3 spans 14 residues. Trimming removed 2 bases from V and 1 base from J, with 8 bases in between. Here the CDR3 DNA reads TGTGCCAGCAGTGAATTGCCGGGGAACACTGAAGCTTTCTTT. As protein: CASSELPGNTEAFF.

This clone was found a few times. The V and J genes are TRBV7-2 and TRBJ2-5; D possibly corresponds to TRBD2 (5 bases). The CDR3 runs to 14 residues. Germline-derived CDR1 and CDR2 are SGHTA and FQGNSA. Trimming removed 5 bases from V and 4 bases from J, with 14 bases in between. DNA of the CDR3: TGTGCCAGCAGCAACAGCAAACGGGGAGAGACCCAGTACTTC. As protein: CASSNSKRGETQYF.

As to this clone: This same CDR3 is encoded by further DNA sequences in the sample. V is TRBV11-2 and J is TRBJ2-5; TRBD2 is a possible D gene (6 bases). Trimming took off 1 base at V and 1 base at J, with 7 bases between the two ends. Per germline, CDR1 SGHAT and CDR2 FQNNGV. This CDR3 region has 14 residues. CDR3 DNA sequence: TGTGCCAGCAGCTTAGCGGGGGTCCAAGAGACCCAGTACTTC. It is translated as CASSLAGVQETQYF.

The chain couples TRBV5-1 to TRBJ2-5, with TRBD1 matching 7 bases. The better agreement between TRBJ2-7 and the DNA end casts doubt on the J call. The CDR3 has 16 amino acids. Germline V gene lookup returns CDR1 SGHRS and CDR2 YFSETQ. CDR3 in amino acids: CASSGSGTVTSYEQYF. In DNA, the CDR3 is TGCGCCAGCAGCGGTTCCGGGACAGTGACCTCCTACGAGCAGTACTTC.

This chain links TRBV20-1 with TRBJ2-3; D unclear. Germline CDR1 reads DFQATT; CDR2 reads SNEGSKA (reference sequence). The CDR3 contains 11 residues. The ends were cut back, 6 bases at V and 3 bases at J, with 7 bases in the middle. The chain's CDR3 is CSASRTDTQYF. The CDR3 DNA sequence: TGCAGTGCCTCCCGGACAGATACGCAGTATTTT.